This T cell receptor (beta chain) was captured in a study of beta chain features in type 1 diabetes. From germline, CDR1 is MNHEY and CDR2 SVGAGI. Trimming at V came to 4 bases and at J to 4 bases, leaving 4 bases not matched to a gene. This CDR3 is built from 14 residues. Expressed TCRB transcripts were sequenced after all isolated RNA was converted to cDNA. The assay was immunoSEQ multiplex PCR, and TCRdb's table has in-frame clones only and misses some. The sample gives 350,000 to 450,000 clones, approximately 15% of which show up once; 0.035% to 0.04% is in the top ten. The J gene is TRBJ2-5, the V gene TRBV6-5; 9 nucleotides match TRBD1. This receptor was identified in a man aged 25-40 years in good health. Sequencing used naive CD4+ T cells from blood. The CDR3 protein is CASSFGQGRETQYF. The CDR3 nucleotides read TGTGCCAGCAGTTTCGGACAGGGGCGAGAGACCCAGTACTTC.